These 2 T cell receptor beta chains share one sample of origin, sequenced in a study of cytomegalovirus exposure and HLA in healthy donors. Researchers ran the PCR with 60 Vbeta and 13 Jbeta primers. Using immunoSEQ multiplex PCR, the repertoire was profiled, and TCRdb retains in-frame clones only, with some absent. Of approximately 120,000 clones listed, nearly 70% were seen once; the top ten hold under 6.5%. Material for sequencing was PBMCs. These receptors all come from a woman in her 70s in good health and CMV-seropositive.

J is TRBJ2-7 and V is TRBV4-2; 9 positions match TRBD1. The CDR3 covers 16 residues. The germline gives CDR1 LGHNA, CDR2 YNFKEQ. With V trimmed by 1 base and J by 4 bases, 8 bases remained unmatched. The CDR3 loop reads CASSQGTPGQGYEQYF. The CDR3 DNA is TGTGCCAGCAGCCAAGGAACTCCGGGACAGGGTTACGAGCAGTACTTC.

This chain connects TRBV5-1 to TRBJ2-6; TRBD1 agrees at 8 bases. Germline V lookup: CDR1 SGHRS, CDR2 YFSETQ. Unmatched junction bases numbered 10, after V lost 5 bases and J lost 0 bases. The CDR3 has 18 residues. The CDR3, as DNA: TGCGCCAGCAGTTCGACACAGGGGGGCCTCTCTGGGGCCAACGTCCTGACTTTC. It codes for CASSSTQGGLSGANVLTF. Using reference TRBV5-1 and TRBJ2-6 for the parts outside the CDR3, the full variable domain is KAGVTQTPRYLIKTRGQQVTLSCSPISGHRSVSWYQQTPGQGLQFLFEYFSETQRNKGNFPGRFSGRQFSNSRSEMNVSTLELGDSALYLCASSSTQGGLSGANVLTFGAGSRLTVL.